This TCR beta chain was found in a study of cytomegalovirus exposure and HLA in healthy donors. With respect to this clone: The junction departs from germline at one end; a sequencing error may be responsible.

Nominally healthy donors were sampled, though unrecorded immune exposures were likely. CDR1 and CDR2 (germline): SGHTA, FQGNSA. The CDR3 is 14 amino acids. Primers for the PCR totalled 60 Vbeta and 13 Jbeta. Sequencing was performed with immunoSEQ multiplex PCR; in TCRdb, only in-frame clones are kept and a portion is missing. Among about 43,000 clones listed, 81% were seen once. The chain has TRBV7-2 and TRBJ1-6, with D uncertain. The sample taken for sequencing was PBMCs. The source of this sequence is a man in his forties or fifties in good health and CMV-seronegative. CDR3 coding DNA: TGTGCCAGCAGTTTTCCCCTCCTAAATTCCCCCCTCCACTTT. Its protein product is CASSFPLLNSPLHF. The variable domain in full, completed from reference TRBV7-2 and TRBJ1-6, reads GAGVSQSPSNKVTEKGKDVELRCDPISGHTALYWYRQSLGQGLEFLIYFQGNSAPDKSGLPSDRFSAERTGGSVSTLTIQRTQQEDSAVYLCASSFPLLNSPLHFGNGTRLTVT.